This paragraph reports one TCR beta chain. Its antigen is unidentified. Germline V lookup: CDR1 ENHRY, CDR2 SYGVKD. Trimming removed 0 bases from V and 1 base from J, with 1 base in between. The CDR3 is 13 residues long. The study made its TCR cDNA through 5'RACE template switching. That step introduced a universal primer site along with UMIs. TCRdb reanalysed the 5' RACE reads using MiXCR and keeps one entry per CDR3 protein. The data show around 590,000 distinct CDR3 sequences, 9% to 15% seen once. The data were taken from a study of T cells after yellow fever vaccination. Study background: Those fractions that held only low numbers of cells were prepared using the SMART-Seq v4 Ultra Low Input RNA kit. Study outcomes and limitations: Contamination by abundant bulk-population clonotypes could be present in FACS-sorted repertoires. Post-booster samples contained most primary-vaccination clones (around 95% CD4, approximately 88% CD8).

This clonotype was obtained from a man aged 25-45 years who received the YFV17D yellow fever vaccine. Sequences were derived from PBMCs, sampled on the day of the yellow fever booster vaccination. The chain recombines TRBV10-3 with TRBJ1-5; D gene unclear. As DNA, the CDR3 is TGTGCCATCAGTGAGTCAAGCAATCAGCCCCAGCATTTT. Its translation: CAISESSNQPQHF.